Here is one TCR beta chain with its context. A few counts support this clone. No antigen is known for it. Base quality data are lacking; no much larger clone is found one base away. Each collaborating institution followed its own protocols to collect whole blood in K2EDTA tubes. Collaborator samples were shipped for TCRbeta analysis as frozen whole blood, isolated PBMCs, or DNA extracted from either sample type. The immunoSEQ Assay, a bias-controlled multiplex PCR, was used to amplify TCRbeta CDR3 regions from genomic DNA. For the original study's pipeline: Within the assay, amplification of reference gene primers was used to estimate how many nucleated cells each sample contained. To quantify the absolute abundance of each unique TCRbeta CDR3 rearrangement, sequence reads were collapsed and filtered. For each sample, productive Simpson clonality was calculated as the square root of Simpson's diversity index across productive rearrangements. TCRdb limited this immuneACCESS table to in-frame rearrangements with V and J called. A share of clones is missing; checked studies link under half to unresolved V genes, and the rest is unexplained. The V and J calls and clone size are taken from that table; D and trimming were inferred from the DNA. The sample yields fewer than 300,000 clones; over 65% were counted once. The ten largest clones represent about 3.1% of the sample.

The data stem from a study of blood T cell repertoires in COVID-19 (dated by TCRdb to about 2020). General notes on the study: Samples from collaborators originated in the United States, Italy and Spain and spanned both the acute and convalescent phases of COVID-19. The material from the prospective study consisted of cDNA or gDNA derived from T cells, B-cell-depleted T cells, or PBMCs. Nearly every sample came with metadata listing a de-identified subject ID, COVID-19 status, age in years and sex. Deeply sampled blood TCRbeta repertoires from subjects exposed to, actively infected with, or recovered from COVID-19 were included in the dataset. The repertoires were made available in a free public database intended to serve as a resource for research on the immune response to SARS-CoV-2. Where available, HLA class I and class II types were taken from metadata supplied by the sample provider and were not determined by assay-based typing. The samples were drawn from two sources: the first 160 participants of the ongoing ImmuneRACE study, and over 1,000 subjects contributed by 6 global collaborators. The research as a whole found: Clinical and demographic metadata were provided uncurated, with the amount varying by source and participant.

CDR1 and CDR2 are read off the germline V gene as SNHLY and FYNNEI. The CDR3 goes from the cysteine to the phenylalanine over 13 residues. The read is trimmed to its CDR3 DNA, 39 bases read in frame from base 1. A distance of 10 bases separates the germline ends of V and J, which lose 4 bases and 4 bases respectively. The chain is made from TRBV2 and TRBJ2-5; tentative D gene TRBD2, with 5 bases matching. The TCR was taken from a woman of 80 years or more with acute or convalescent COVID-19. The specimen sequenced was peripheral blood. The DNA sequence is TGTGCCAGCAGTGTCGCTGGGAGAGAGACCCAGTACTTC. Its product reads: CASSVAGRETQYF. Full variable domain (CDR3 extended with the reference TRBV2 and TRBJ2-5 proteins): EPEVTQTPSHQVTQMGQEVILRCVPISNHLYFYWYRQILGQKVEFLVSFYNNEISEKSEIFDDQFSVERPDGSNFTLKIRSTKLEDSAMYFCASSVAGRETQYFGPGTRLLVL.